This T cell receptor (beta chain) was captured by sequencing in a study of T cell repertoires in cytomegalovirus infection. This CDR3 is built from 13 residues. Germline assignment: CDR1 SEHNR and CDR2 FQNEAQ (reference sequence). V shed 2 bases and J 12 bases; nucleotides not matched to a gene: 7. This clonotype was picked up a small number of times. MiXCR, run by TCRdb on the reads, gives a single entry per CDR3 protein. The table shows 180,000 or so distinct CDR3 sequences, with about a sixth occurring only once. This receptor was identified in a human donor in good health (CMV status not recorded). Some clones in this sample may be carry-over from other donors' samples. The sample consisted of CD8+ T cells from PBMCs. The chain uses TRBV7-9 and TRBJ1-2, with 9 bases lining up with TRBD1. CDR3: CASSLPGQGKHTF. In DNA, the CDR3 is TGTGCCAGCAGCTTACCGGGACAGGGCAAACACACCTTC.